This T cell receptor beta chain appears in the sequencing data of a study of shared clonotypes between healthy human individuals. Profiling relied on immunoSEQ multiplex PCR, and the TCRdb table lists in-frame clones only, not all of them. In the table there are roughly 1,800,000 clones, about 95% of which are singletons. CD8 cells regarded as naive lacked CD45RO, were positively chosen for CCR7, and omitted terminally differentiated effector memory CD45RA+ cells. The donors were adults (healthy and HIV-negative) with no recent acute infections or vaccinations. Study-wide results and caveats: Unshared clonotypes carried lower generation probabilities than those common to all four donors. Clonotype sharing among donors was expected to depend on sequencing depth.

V was clipped by 6 bases and J by 0 bases; unmatched bases: 14. The germline V gene has CDR1 SNHLY and CDR2 FYNNEI. The CDR3 is made up of 18 amino acids. With regard to this clone: Antigen: not known.

Sequenced: naive CD8+ T cells sorted from blood. The chain links TRBV2 to TRBJ1-5; 7 nucleotides match TRBD1. This receptor was taken from a man aged 18 to 35 in good health. The CDR3, as DNA: TGTGCCAGCAGGGGAGGGGGACAGCATGATTATAGCAATCAGCCCCAGCATTTT. Amino acids: CASRGGGQHDYSNQPQHF.